A selection of T cell receptor beta chains follows, all from one sample in a study of blood T cells in healthy people across ages. From the 5' RACE reads, TCRdb called clonotypes with MiXCR, one entry per CDR3 protein. The sample carries about 670,000 distinct CDR3 sequences, about 43% recorded once. The sample consisted of blood. These receptors were collected from a man of 80 years or more in good health. Each CDR3 is given with its conserved first and last residue. The D gene is left open where the match is weak. Expanded clones get a size class; other rows say once, few or many, or leave the size out.

d_gene,abundance,j_gene,v_gene,CDR3nt,CDR3aa
TRBD1,many,TRBJ2-1,TRBV7-2,TGTGCCAGCAGCTTACCCAGGGGGCGGGTGAATGAGCAGTTCTTC,CASSLPRGRVNEQFF
TRBD1,many,TRBJ2-4,TRBV7-2,TGTGCCAGCAGCTCCTCTCCGACAGGGGGCAAAAACATTCAGTACTTC,CASSSSPTGGKNIQYF
TRBD1,few,TRBJ2-7,TRBV4-3,TGCGCCAGCAGCCTTTCCGGGACAGGTAACTACGAGCAGTACTTC,CASSLSGTGNYEQYF
.,once,TRBJ2-7,TRBV4-3,TGCGCCGGCAGCCAAGATTGGACAGACGAGCAGTACTTC,CAGSQDWTDEQYF
TRBD1,.,TRBJ2-1,TRBV25-1,TGTGCCAGCAGTGACCCCCGGGACAGGGGTTGGGATGAGCAGTTCTTC,CASSDPRDRGWDEQFF
TRBD1,once,TRBJ1-2,TRBV20-1,TGCAGTGCTAGAGGGGACAGGGGGCGAGGAAGCTACACCTTC,CSARGDRGRGSYTF
.,few,TRBJ2-5,TRBV20-1,TGCAGCCCCCAGGAGCAAGAGACCCAGTACTTC,CSPQEQETQYF
.,.,TRBJ1-2,TRBV4-3,TGCGCCAGCAGCCAAGACAGGGAGGATAACTATGGCTACACCTTC,CASSQDREDNYGYTF
TRBD2,.,TRBJ2-7,TRBV20-1,TGCAGTGCTAGGGGACTAGCGGGCTTCTCCTACGAGCAGTACTTC,CSARGLAGFSYEQYF
.,.,TRBJ2-3,TRBV3-1,TGTGCCAGCAGCCAAGTTTTGGCAGATACGCAGTATTTT,CASSQVLADTQYF
TRBD2,few,TRBJ2-7,TRBV20-1,TGCAGTGCTAGAACGGGACTAGCGGACCCCTACGAGCAGTACTTC,CSARTGLADPYEQYF
.,few,TRBJ2-3,TRBV7-8,TGTGCCAGCAGCGTAAGACAGGCCAGCACAGATACGCAGTATTTT,CASSVRQASTDTQYF
TRBD1,.,TRBJ1-2,TRBV7-9,TGTGCCAGCAGCTTAGATACTAGGGACAGGGTCGGCGGCTACACCTTC,CASSLDTRDRVGGYTF
.,.,TRBJ1-2,TRBV20-1,TGCAGTGCCCCCCGTGGAGGGGATAACTATGGCTACACCTTC,CSAPRGGDNYGYTF
TRBD2,.,TRBJ2-7,TRBV20-1,TGCAGTGCTAGAGATGGACTAGCGGAGTACGAGCAGTACTTC,CSARDGLAEYEQYF
.,once,TRBJ1-1,TRBV12-3/TRBV12-4,TGTGCCAGCAGTTGCAAGGGGAGGGACACTGAAGCTTTCTTT,CASSCKGRDTEAFF
.,few,TRBJ1-6,TRBV27,TGTGCCAGCAGACGCGACCCGGGACTCCAAAATTCACCCCTCCACTTT,CASRRDPGLQNSPLHF
.,few,TRBJ2-5,TRBV6-2/TRBV6-3,TGTGCCAGCAGCCCTCCGGGACTTAAAGGAGAGACCCAGTACTTC,CASSPPGLKGETQYF
TRBD2,once,TRBJ2-5,TRBV20-1,TGCAGTGCTCCTTTGGGTAGCGGGTTCCAAGAGACCCAGTACTTC,CSAPLGSGFQETQYF
TRBD2,many,TRBJ2-7,TRBV5-4,TGTGCCAGCAGCTCAACTAGGGCGGGAGAGGGCGCTCGTATGTGGGAGCAGTACTTC,CASSSTRAGEGARMWEQYF
TRBD1,few,TRBJ2-5,TRBV5-1,TGCGCCAGCAGCCACGACAGGGAACAAGAGACCCAGTACTTC,CASSHDREQETQYF
.,.,TRBJ2-4,TRBV18,TGTGCCAGCCCACCACCAGGAGTAGCCAAAAACATTCAGTACTTC,CASPPPGVAKNIQYF
.,many,TRBJ1-4,TRBV7-9,TGTGCCAGCAGCTTAGACCGGGGGAATGAAAAACTGTTTTTT,CASSLDRGNEKLFF
.,many,TRBJ2-4,TRBV4-1,TGCGCCAGCAGCCAAGATCCAGGGCTAGCCAAAAACATTCAGTACTTC,CASSQDPGLAKNIQYF
.,few,TRBJ2-1,TRBV6-4,TGTGCCAGCAGTGACGCGGTGGGCAATGAGCAGTTCTTC,CASSDAVGNEQFF
.,.,TRBJ2-1,TRBV6-1,TGTGCCAGCAGTGAAATGGGTTACTCCTACAATGAGCAGTTCTTC,CASSEMGYSYNEQFF
.,.,TRBJ1-5,TRBV12-3/TRBV12-4,TGTGCCAGCAGTTCCACCGATAGCAATTATCAGCCCCAGCATTTT,CASSSTDSNYQPQHF
TRBD2,.,TRBJ2-3,TRBV7-2,TGTGCCAGCAGCTTAGGTGTGGGGGGGTCGGGCACAGATACGCAGTATTTT,CASSLGVGGSGTDTQYF
.,.,TRBJ1-4,TRBV21-1,TGTGCCAGCGGGGCCGGGACAGATGAAAAACTGTTTTTT,CASGAGTDEKLFF
.,once,TRBJ1-1,TRBV20-1,TGCAGTGCGGACAGCCGGCGGTCTGTAATGGCTTTCTTT,CSADSRRSVMAFF
TRBD1,.,TRBJ1-4,TRBV18,TGTGCCAGCTCATCGGGACAGGGAGAATTGGAAAAACTGTTTTTT,CASSSGQGELEKLFF
TRBD1,.,TRBJ1-5,TRBV25-1,TGTGCCAGCCGTGGGACAGGGGATCAGCCCCAGCATTTT,CASRGTGDQPQHF
.,.,TRBJ2-2,TRBV6-2/TRBV6-3,TGTGCCAGCAGTTATGCCCCCACGGGCACCGGGGAGCTGTTTTTT,CASSYAPTGTGELFF
TRBD1,.,TRBJ2-5,TRBV5-1,TGCGCCAGCAGCACCTGGGACAGACGCCAAGAGACCCAGTACTTC,CASSTWDRRQETQYF
TRBD1,once,TRBJ1-5,TRBV29-1,TGCAGCGTTAGGACAGGGGCCGATCAGCTCCAGCATTTT,CSVRTGADQLQHF
.,.,TRBJ1-1,TRBV28,TGTGCCAGCAGTTGGAGTGGGGGGGGAGCTTTCTTT,CASSWSGGGAFF
.,few,TRBJ2-7,TRBV6-1,TGTGCCAGCAGGCCCCACCGGGACCAGCCCTACGAGCAGTACTTC,CASRPHRDQPYEQYF
.,few,TRBJ2-1,TRBV7-3,TGTGCCAGCAGTCTCACCGCCCACAATGAGCAGTTCTTC,CASSLTAHNEQFF
TRBD2,.,TRBJ2-7,TRBV10-1,TGCGCCAGCAGTAAGGTAGCGGGAGGAACCTACGAGCAGTACTTC,CASSKVAGGTYEQYF
TRBD1,.,TRBJ2-5,TRBV7-3,TGTACCAGCAGCGCAGGGGGTCCCCAAGAGACCCAGTACTTC,CTSSAGGPQETQYF
.,.,TRBJ2-7,TRBV27,TGTGCCAGCACTTCTTTGGGGGAGCACCAGACCTACGAGCAGTACTTC,CASTSLGEHQTYEQYF
TRBD2,many,TRBJ2-7,TRBV29-1,TGCAGCGTTGGGGAGCGGGAGCCTTCCGAGCAGTACTTC,CSVGEREPSEQYF
TRBD1,.,TRBJ2-2,TRBV11-2,TGTGCCAGCAGCCTGAGGACAGGGAACACCGGGGAGCTGTTTTTT,CASSLRTGNTGELFF
TRBD2,.,TRBJ2-4,TRBV3-1,TGTGCCAGCAGTCCGACTAGCGGGATAGCCAAAAACATTCAGTACTTC,CASSPTSGIAKNIQYF
.,.,TRBJ1-2,TRBV7-9,TGTGCCAGCGGCCCCGATGGGGGCTCGGGCTACACCTTC,CASGPDGGSGYTF
TRBD1,.,TRBJ2-5,TRBV7-2,TGTGCCAGCAGCTTAGCCGGGACAGGGCTCAACAATGAGCAGTACTTC,CASSLAGTGLNNEQYF
.,many,TRBJ2-7,TRBV5-5,TGTGCCAGCAGTCGCCTTGAGGTGTTGTCCTACGAGCAGTACTTC,CASSRLEVLSYEQYF